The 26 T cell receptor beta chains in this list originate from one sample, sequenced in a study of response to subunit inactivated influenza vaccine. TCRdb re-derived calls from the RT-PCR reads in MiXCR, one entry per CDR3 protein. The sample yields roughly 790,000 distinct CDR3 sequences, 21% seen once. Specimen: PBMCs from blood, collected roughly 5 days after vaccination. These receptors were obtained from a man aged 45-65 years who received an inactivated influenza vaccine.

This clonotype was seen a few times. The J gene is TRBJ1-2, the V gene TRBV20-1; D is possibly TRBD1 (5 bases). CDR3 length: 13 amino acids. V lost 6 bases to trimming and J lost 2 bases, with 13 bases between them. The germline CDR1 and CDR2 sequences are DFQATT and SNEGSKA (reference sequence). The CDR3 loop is CSATSGENYGYTF. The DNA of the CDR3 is TGCAGTGCCACCTCGGGGGAAAACTATGGCTACACCTTC.

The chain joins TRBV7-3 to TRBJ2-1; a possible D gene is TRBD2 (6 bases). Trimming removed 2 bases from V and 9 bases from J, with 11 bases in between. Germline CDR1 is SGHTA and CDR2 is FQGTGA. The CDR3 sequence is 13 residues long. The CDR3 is CASSLGAGSEQFF. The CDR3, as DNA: TGTGCCAGCAGCTTAGGGGCCGGGAGTGAGCAGTTCTTC. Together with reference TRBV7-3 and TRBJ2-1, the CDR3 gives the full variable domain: GAGVSQTPSNKVTEKGKYVELRCDPISGHTALYWYRQSLGQGPEFLIYFQGTGAADDSGLPNDRFFAVRPEGSVSTLKIQRTERGDSAVYLCASSLGAGSEQFFGPGTRLTVL.

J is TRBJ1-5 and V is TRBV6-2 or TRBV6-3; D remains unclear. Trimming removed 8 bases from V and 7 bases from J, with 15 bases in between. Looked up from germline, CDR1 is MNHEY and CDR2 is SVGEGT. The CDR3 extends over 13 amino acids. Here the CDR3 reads CASLDGSWQPQHF. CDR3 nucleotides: TGTGCCAGCCTGGACGGTTCTTGGCAGCCCCAGCATTTT.

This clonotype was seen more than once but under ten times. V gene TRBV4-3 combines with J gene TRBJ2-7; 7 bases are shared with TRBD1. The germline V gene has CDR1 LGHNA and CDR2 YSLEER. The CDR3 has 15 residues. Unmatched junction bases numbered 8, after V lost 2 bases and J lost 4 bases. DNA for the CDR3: TGCGCCAGCAGCCAATCAACAGGGGCTACTTACGAGCAGTACTTC. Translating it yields CASSQSTGATYEQYF.

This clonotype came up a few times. In DNA, the CDR3 is TGTGCCAGCAGTCCCCGGGTTAGTACCTTCTACGAGCAGTACTTC. It is translated as CASSPRVSTFYEQYF. The chain has TRBV6-1 and TRBJ2-7; D is unclear. V was clipped by 5 bases and J by 3 bases, with 17 bases between them. Germline assignment: CDR1 MNHNS and CDR2 SASEGT. The CDR3 sequence is 15 residues long.

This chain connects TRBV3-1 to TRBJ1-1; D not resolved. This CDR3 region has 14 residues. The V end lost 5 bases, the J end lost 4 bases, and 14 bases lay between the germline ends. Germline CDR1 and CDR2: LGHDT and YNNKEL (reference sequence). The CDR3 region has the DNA TGTGCCAGCAGCGCGTCTGGGGAGGGCACTGAAGCTTTCTTT. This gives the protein CASSASGEGTEAFF.

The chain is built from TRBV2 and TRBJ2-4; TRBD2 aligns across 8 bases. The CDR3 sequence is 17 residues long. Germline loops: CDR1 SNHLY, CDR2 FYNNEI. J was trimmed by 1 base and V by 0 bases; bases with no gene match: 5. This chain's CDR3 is CASSEARGGRAKNIQYF. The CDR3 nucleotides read TGTGCCAGCAGTGAAGCTCGGGGGGGCCGGGCCAAAAACATTCAGTACTTC. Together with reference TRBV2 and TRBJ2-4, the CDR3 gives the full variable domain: EPEVTQTPSHQVTQMGQEVILRCVPISNHLYFYWYRQILGQKVEFLVSFYNNEISEKSEIFDDQFSVERPDGSNFTLKIRSTKLEDSAMYFCASSEARGGRAKNIQYFGAGTRLSVL.

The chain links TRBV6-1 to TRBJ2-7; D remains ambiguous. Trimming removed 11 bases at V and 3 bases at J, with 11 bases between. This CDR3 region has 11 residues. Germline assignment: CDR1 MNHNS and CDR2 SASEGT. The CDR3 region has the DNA TGTGCCGCGAGACGGAACTACGAGCAGTACTTC. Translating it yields CAARRNYEQYF.

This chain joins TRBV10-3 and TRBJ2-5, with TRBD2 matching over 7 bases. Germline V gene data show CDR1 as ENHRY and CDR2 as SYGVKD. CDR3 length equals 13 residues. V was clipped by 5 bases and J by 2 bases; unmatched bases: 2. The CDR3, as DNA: TGTGCCATCAGTACTAGCGAACAAGAGACCCAGTACTTC. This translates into CAISTSEQETQYF.

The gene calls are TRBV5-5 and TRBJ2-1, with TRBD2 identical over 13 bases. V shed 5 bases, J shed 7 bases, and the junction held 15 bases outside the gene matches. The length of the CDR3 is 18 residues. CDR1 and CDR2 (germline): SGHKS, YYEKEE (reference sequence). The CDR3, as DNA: TGTGCCAGCAGATACGGACTAGCGGGAGATATTGCTCGGAATGAGCAGTTCTTC. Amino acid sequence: CASRYGLAGDIARNEQFF.

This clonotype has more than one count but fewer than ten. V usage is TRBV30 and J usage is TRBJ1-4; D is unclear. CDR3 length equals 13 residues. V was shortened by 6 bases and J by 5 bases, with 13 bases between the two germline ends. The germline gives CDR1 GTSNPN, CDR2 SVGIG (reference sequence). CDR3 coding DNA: TGTGCCTGCAGAAACCGGGGAAATGAAAAACTGTTTTTT. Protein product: CACRNRGNEKLFF.

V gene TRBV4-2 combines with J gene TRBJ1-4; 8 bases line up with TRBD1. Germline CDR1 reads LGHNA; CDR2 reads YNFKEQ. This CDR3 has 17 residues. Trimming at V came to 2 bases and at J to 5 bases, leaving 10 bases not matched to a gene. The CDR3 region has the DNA TGTGCCAGCAGCCAAAGCCCTGGGACAGGCGCAAATGAAAAACTGTTTTTT. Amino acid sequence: CASSQSPGTGANEKLFF.

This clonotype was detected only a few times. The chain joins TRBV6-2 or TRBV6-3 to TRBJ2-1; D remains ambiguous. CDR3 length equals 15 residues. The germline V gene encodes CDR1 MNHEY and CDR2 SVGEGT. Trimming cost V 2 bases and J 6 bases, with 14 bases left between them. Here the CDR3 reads CASSYRERSVNEQFF. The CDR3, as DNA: TGTGCCAGCAGTTACAGGGAACGTTCGGTCAATGAGCAGTTCTTC.

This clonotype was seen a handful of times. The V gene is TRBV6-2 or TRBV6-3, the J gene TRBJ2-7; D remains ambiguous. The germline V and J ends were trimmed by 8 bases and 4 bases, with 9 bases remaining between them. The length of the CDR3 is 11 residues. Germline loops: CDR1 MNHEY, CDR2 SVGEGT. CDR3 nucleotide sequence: TGTGCCAGCGCCCGCCTTTACGAGCAGTACTTC. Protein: CASARLYEQYF.

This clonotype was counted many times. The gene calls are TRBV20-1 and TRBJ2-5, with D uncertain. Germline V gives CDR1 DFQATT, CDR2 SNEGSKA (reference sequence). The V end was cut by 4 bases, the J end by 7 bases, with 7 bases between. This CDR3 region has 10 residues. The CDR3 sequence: CSANPGTQYF. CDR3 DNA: TGCAGTGCTAACCCGGGGACCCAGTACTTC.

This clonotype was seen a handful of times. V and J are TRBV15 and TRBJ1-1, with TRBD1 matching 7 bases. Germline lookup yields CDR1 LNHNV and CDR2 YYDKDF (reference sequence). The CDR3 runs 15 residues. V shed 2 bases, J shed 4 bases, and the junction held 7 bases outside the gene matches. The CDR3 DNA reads TGTGCCACCAGCAGACAAACAGGGGCGAGCACTGAAGCTTTCTTT. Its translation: CATSRQTGASTEAFF. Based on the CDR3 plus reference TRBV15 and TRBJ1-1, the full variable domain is DAMVIQNPRYQVTQFGKPVTLSCSQTLNHNVMYWYQQKSSQAPKLLFHYYDKDFNNEADTPDNFQSRRPNTSFCFLDIRSPGLGDTAMYLCATSRQTGASTEAFFGQGTRLTVV.

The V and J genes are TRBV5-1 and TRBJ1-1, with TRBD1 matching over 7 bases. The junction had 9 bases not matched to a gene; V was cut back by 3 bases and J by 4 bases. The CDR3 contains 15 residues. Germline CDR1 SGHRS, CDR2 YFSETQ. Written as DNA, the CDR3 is TGCGCCAGCAGCTCGACTACAGGGGCGGCCACTGAAGCTTTCTTT. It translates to CASSSTTGAATEAFF.

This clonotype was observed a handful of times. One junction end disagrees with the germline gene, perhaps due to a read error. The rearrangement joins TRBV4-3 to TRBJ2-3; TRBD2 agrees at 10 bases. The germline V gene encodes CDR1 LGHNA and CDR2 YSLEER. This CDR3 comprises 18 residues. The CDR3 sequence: CASSQDRRTSGSTDTQFF. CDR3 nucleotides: TGCGCCAGCAGCCAAGACCGGCGGACTAGCGGTAGCACAGATACGCAGTTTTTT.

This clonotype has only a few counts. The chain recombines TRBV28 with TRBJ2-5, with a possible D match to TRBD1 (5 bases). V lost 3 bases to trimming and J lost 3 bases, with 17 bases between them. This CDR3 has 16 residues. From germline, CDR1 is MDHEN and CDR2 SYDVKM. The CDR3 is CASSFDRWTTKETQYF. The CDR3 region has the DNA TGTGCCAGCAGTTTTGATAGGTGGACAACTAAAGAGACCCAGTACTTC. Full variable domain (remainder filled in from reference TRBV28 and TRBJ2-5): DVKVTQSSRYLVKRTGEKVFLECVQDMDHENMFWYRQDPGLGLRLIYFSYDVKMKEKGDIPEGYSVSREKKERFSLILESASTNQTSMYLCASSFDRWTTKETQYFGPGTRLLVL.

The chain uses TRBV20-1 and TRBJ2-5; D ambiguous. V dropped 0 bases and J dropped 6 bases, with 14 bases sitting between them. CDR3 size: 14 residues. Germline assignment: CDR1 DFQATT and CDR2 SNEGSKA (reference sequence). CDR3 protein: CSARDFLDLQTQYF. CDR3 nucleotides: TGCAGTGCTAGAGATTTCCTTGACCTTCAGACCCAGTACTTC.

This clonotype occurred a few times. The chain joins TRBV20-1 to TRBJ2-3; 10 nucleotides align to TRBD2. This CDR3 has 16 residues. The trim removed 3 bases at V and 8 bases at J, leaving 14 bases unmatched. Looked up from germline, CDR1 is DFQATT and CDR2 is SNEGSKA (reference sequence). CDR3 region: CSASAGLATGVGTQYF. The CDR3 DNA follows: TGCAGTGCTAGCGCGGGACTAGCGACCGGGGTGGGTACGCAGTATTTT.

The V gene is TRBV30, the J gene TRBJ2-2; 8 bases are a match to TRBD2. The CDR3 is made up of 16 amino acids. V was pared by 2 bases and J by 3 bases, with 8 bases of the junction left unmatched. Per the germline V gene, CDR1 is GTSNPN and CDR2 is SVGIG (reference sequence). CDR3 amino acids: CAWSSQGLGHTGELFF. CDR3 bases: TGTGCCTGGAGTTCCCAGGGACTAGGTCACACCGGGGAGCTGTTTTTT.

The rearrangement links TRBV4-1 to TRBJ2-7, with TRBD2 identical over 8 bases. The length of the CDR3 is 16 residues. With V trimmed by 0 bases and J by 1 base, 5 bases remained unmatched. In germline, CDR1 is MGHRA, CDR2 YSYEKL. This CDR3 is CASSQDLAGTSYEQYF. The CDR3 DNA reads TGCGCCAGCAGCCAAGACCTAGCGGGCACTTCCTACGAGCAGTACTTC.

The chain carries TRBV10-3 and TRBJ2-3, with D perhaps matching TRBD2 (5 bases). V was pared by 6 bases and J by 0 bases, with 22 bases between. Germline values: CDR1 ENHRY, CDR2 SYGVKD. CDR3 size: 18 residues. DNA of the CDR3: TGTGCCATCAGCAAGTCAAGCGGTTCAGCGGTAAGCACAGATACGCAGTATTTT. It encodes CAISKSSGSAVSTDTQYF.

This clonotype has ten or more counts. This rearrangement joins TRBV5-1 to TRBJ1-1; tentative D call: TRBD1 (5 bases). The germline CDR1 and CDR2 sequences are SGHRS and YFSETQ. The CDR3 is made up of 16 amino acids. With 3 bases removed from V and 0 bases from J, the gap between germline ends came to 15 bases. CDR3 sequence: CASSSTGATMNTEAFF. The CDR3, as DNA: TGCGCCAGCAGCTCAACAGGAGCCACCATGAACACTGAAGCTTTCTTT.

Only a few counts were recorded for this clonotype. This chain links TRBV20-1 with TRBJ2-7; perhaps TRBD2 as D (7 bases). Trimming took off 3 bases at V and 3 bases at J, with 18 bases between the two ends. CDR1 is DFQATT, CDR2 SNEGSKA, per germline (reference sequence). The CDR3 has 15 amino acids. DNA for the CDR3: TGCAGTGCTAGGACTAGGGGGGGAGGGCTCTACGAGCAGTACTTC. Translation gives CSARTRGGGLYEQYF.